The 13 T cell receptor beta chains below were found in one sample sequenced in a study of T-cell reconstitution after alpha-beta-depleted transplantation in children. It was with unique molecular identifiers that the TCRbeta library was prepared. One entry per CDR3 protein, called by TCRdb with MiXCR from the PCR reads. This table has roughly 220,000 distinct CDR3 sequences, about 8.2% appearing once. Sequencing was performed on PBMCs, mostly from graft donor cells, taken 360 days after TCRalphabeta/CD19-depleted stem cell transplant. Receptors originate from a male patient between 2 and 10 years old who had a stem cell transplant for acute myeloid leukemia, so the T cells may come from the graft donor.

The V call is TRBV30, the J call TRBJ1-2; 9 bases fit TRBD1. The length of the CDR3 is 15 residues. Germline-derived CDR1 and CDR2 are GTSNPN and SVGIG (reference sequence). V lost 3 bases and J lost 4; bases outside the gene matches: 9. CDR3 loop: CAWRVGTGWGYGYTF. CDR3 DNA: TGTGCCTGGAGAGTCGGGACAGGGTGGGGCTATGGCTACACCTTC.

A few counts support this clonotype. CDR3 in DNA: TGTGCCAGCAGCCCGACTATTGGGGGGGCTGAAGCTTTCTTT. Translation gives CASSPTIGGAEAFF. The V call is TRBV7-9, the J call TRBJ1-1; D might be TRBD1 (5 bases). V shed 5 bases and J shed 6 bases, with 16 bases lying between them. The CDR3 loop spans 14 amino acids. CDR1 SEHNR and CDR2 FQNEAQ come from the germline V gene (reference sequence).

V is TRBV20-1 and J is TRBJ1-2, with a possible D match to TRBD1 (5 bases). The CDR3 spans 15 residues. In germline, CDR1 is DFQATT, CDR2 SNEGSKA (reference sequence). Trimming removed 3 bases at V and 5 bases at J, with 19 bases between. The CDR3 nucleotides read TGCAGTGCTAGTGGGGTCCAGGGTGTGTGGTATGGCTACACCTTC. This encodes CSASGVQGVWYGYTF.

This clonotype has just a few counts. The rearrangement joins TRBV5-4 to TRBJ2-3; either TRBD1 or TRBD2 may fit D (6 bases each). In germline, CDR1 is SGHNT, CDR2 YYREEE (reference sequence). The CDR3 has 17 residues. The V and J ends lost 4 bases and 3 bases respectively, with 21 bases between them. The CDR3 reads CASSVAVGGPETDTQYF. CDR3 DNA: TGTGCCAGCAGCGTGGCCGTAGGGGGGCCTGAGACAGATACGCAGTATTTT.

The sample holds many counts of this clonotype. The chain joins TRBV7-2 to TRBJ2-3; the D is unclear. The CDR3 is made up of 13 amino acids. In germline, CDR1 is SGHTA, CDR2 FQGNSA. The ends were cut back, 2 bases at V and 7 bases at J, with 10 bases in the middle. The CDR3 DNA is TGTGCCAGCAGCTTATCCATGGTGAATACGCAGTATTTT. Protein sequence: CASSLSMVNTQYF.

At least ten counts were recorded for this clonotype. The CDR3 spells CAWSAGAGANVLTF. The CDR3 DNA is TGTGCCTGGAGTGCGGGAGCTGGGGCCAACGTCCTGACTTTC. The chain links TRBV30 to TRBJ2-6; a weak D match, TRBD2 (6 bases). The ends were cut back, 1 base at V and 2 bases at J, with 6 bases in the middle. In germline, CDR1 is GTSNPN, CDR2 SVGIG (reference sequence). This CDR3 comprises 14 residues.

At least ten counts were recorded for this clonotype. The J gene is TRBJ2-1, the V gene TRBV6-5; D remains unclear. Trimming took 3 bases from V and 8 from J, leaving 23 bases between them. CDR1 is MNHEY, CDR2 SVGAGI, per germline. The CDR3 covers 17 residues. The CDR3 nucleotides read TGTGCCAGCAGTTATAGGAAGGTACCCCAGTTAGTAGATGAGCAGTTCTTC. Amino acids: CASSYRKVPQLVDEQFF.

This clonotype was counted at least ten times. V is TRBV4-2 and J is TRBJ1-5, with TRBD1 matching 7 bases. In germline, CDR1 is LGHNA, CDR2 YNFKEQ. This CDR3 contains 15 residues. With V trimmed by 3 bases and J by 2 bases, 4 bases remained unmatched. CDR3 bases: TGTGCCAGCAGCCACTCGCAGGGGGGCAATCAGCCCCAGCATTTT. It translates to CASSHSQGGNQPQHF.

Many counts were recorded for this clonotype. The chain carries TRBV10-3 and TRBJ2-5, with 9 bases aligning to TRBD1. J was trimmed by 5 bases and V by 0 bases; bases with no gene match: 4. The V gene's germline CDR1 is ENHRY and CDR2 SYGVKD. This CDR3 has 15 amino acids. The CDR3 region is CAISESTGGFETQYF. CDR3 sequence (DNA): TGTGCCATCAGTGAGTCGACAGGGGGGTTCGAGACCCAGTACTTC.

This clonotype was detected a few times. The rearrangement uses TRBV5-1 and TRBJ2-4; D gene ambiguous. The germline V and J ends were trimmed by 0 bases and 3 bases, with 7 bases remaining between them. The germline V gene encodes CDR1 SGHRS and CDR2 YFSETQ. The CDR3 is 14 amino acids. CDR3 DNA sequence: TGCGCCAGCAGCTTGGTCCACGTCAAAAACATTCAGTACTTC. Amino acid sequence: CASSLVHVKNIQYF. The full variable domain, in which reference TRBV5-1 and TRBJ2-4 provide the parts outside the CDR3, is KAGVTQTPRYLIKTRGQQVTLSCSPISGHRSVSWYQQTPGQGLQFLFEYFSETQRNKGNFPGRFSGRQFSNSRSEMNVSTLELGDSALYLCASSLVHVKNIQYFGAGTRLSVL.

V gene TRBV3-1 combines with J gene TRBJ1-5; D unclear. This CDR3 is built from 12 residues. Trimming took off 3 bases at V and 7 bases at J, with 7 bases between the two ends. From germline, CDR1 is LGHDT and CDR2 YNNKEL (reference sequence). CDR3 bases: TGTGCCAGCAGCCAGGGAGGCCAGCCCCAGCATTTT. It yields the protein CASSQGGQPQHF. The full variable domain, in which reference TRBV3-1 and TRBJ1-5 provide the parts outside the CDR3, is DTAVSQTPKYLVTQMGNDKSIKCEQNLGHDTMYWYKQDSKKFLKIMFSYNNKELIINETVPNRFSPKSPDKAHLNLHINSLELGDSAVYFCASSQGGQPQHFGDGTRLSIL.

This clonotype was counted a few times. V and J are TRBV7-9 and TRBJ1-1, with D uncertain. This CDR3 has 10 residues. CDR1 SEHNR and CDR2 FQNEAQ come from the germline V gene (reference sequence). The V and J ends lost 2 bases and 11 bases respectively, with 6 bases between them. CDR3 residues: CASSLQPAFF. CDR3 DNA sequence: TGTGCCAGCAGCTTACAGCCGGCTTTCTTT.

The chain carries TRBV12-3 or TRBV12-4 and TRBJ1-1, with a possible D match to TRBD1 (5 bases). The CDR3 runs 13 residues. CDR3 residues: CTFRSGLGTEAFF. The CDR3 DNA sequence: TGTACCTTCAGATCAGGGTTGGGGACTGAAGCTTTCTTT.